This TCR beta chain was identified during a study of T cells in tuberculosis. V was pared by 6 bases and J by 6 bases, with 15 bases of the junction left unmatched. This CDR3 has 15 residues. Germline V gene sequence: CDR1 SQVTM, CDR2 ANQGSEA. The repertoire was sequenced with immunoSEQ multiplex PCR; TCRdb's copy has only in-frame clones and lacks some. This sample yields about 49,000 clones, of which nearly 95% are seen a single time; about 1.5% belongs to the top ten. As for time point: new active TB diagnosis, blood taken before or within 7 days of starting treatment. The gene calls are TRBV29-1 and TRBJ2-7; 9 nucleotides align to TRBD1. This receptor was taken from an adult with tuberculosis. Source: PBMCs, taken at tuberculosis diagnosis. CDR3 sequence (DNA): TGCAGCGTGGCCGATCCGGGACAGGGAACCCTCGAGCAGTACTTC. Translated, it gives CSVADPGQGTLEQYF.